This is a list of T cell receptor beta chains from one sample in a study of blood T cells in healthy people across ages. MiXCR, run by TCRdb on the 5' RACE reads, gives a single entry per CDR3 protein. The data show 1.5 million or so distinct CDR3 sequences, with approximately 42% seen just once and roughly 7.9% held by the top ten. Sequencing was done on a sample of blood. These receptors were collected from a woman younger than 35 in good health. The CDR3 runs from the conserved cysteine through the conserved F or W. Each record gives: CDR3 DNA, CDR3 protein, J gene, clone size, D gene, V gene. The D gene is left open where the match is weak. Size is omitted from some rows. Given values are once, few, many or a class for expanded clones.

CDR3 DNA: TGTGCCAGCAGGACAAGGGGTCGAGATGATGGCTACACCTTC
CDR3 protein: CASRTRGRDDGYTF
J gene: TRBJ1-2
clone size: few
D gene: .
V gene: TRBV2

CDR3 DNA: TGTGCCATCAGTGAGGCAGGCAATGAGCAGTACTTC
CDR3 protein: CAISEAGNEQYF
J gene: TRBJ2-5
clone size: once
D gene: .
V gene: TRBV10-3

CDR3 DNA: TGTGCCACCAGCAGAGATCAGCGGGGGGTGGAAGCTTTCTTT
CDR3 protein: CATSRDQRGVEAFF
J gene: TRBJ1-1
clone size: .
D gene: .
V gene: TRBV15

CDR3 DNA: TGCAGTGCGGGGACGGGGGGGCCACGTACTGAAGCTTTCTTT
CDR3 protein: CSAGTGGPRTEAFF
J gene: TRBJ1-1
clone size: few
D gene: .
V gene: TRBV20-1

CDR3 DNA: TGCAGTGCTAGAGATGCTAGCGGGAACGAGCAGTACTTC
CDR3 protein: CSARDASGNEQYF
J gene: TRBJ2-7
clone size: .
D gene: TRBD2
V gene: TRBV20-1

CDR3 DNA: TGTGCCACTGGGCGAGGAACTAGCGGGAGGGCCGGTGAGACCCAGTACTTC
CDR3 protein: CATGRGTSGRAGETQYF
J gene: TRBJ2-5
clone size: .
D gene: TRBD2
V gene: TRBV11-2

CDR3 DNA: TGTGCCAGCAGTATTGGGGGATCCTACAATGAGCAGTTCTTC
CDR3 protein: CASSIGGSYNEQFF
J gene: TRBJ2-1
clone size: few
D gene: .
V gene: TRBV14

CDR3 DNA: TGTGCCAGCAGTTACTCCGAGGCAGGGGTAGGGGGAGAGACCCAGTACTTC
CDR3 protein: CASSYSEAGVGGETQYF
J gene: TRBJ2-5
clone size: .
D gene: .
V gene: TRBV6-5

CDR3 DNA: TGTGCCAGCAGCACAGGGGAGACCCAGTACTTC
CDR3 protein: CASSTGETQYF
J gene: TRBJ2-5
clone size: many
D gene: .
V gene: TRBV6-2/TRBV6-3

CDR3 DNA: TGCGCCAGCAGCCGGCGGACTAGTCAGAGCATTGGAGAGACCCAGTACTTC
CDR3 protein: CASSRRTSQSIGETQYF
J gene: TRBJ2-5
clone size: few
D gene: TRBD2
V gene: TRBV4-1

CDR3 DNA: TGCGCCAGCAGCATTGGACAGCAACAAGAGACCCAGTACTTC
CDR3 protein: CASSIGQQQETQYF
J gene: TRBJ2-5
clone size: many
D gene: .
V gene: TRBV5-1

CDR3 DNA: TGTGCCAGCAGTCTCTCGGGGACGGGTGGCAAAAACATTCAGTACTTC
CDR3 protein: CASSLSGTGGKNIQYF
J gene: TRBJ2-4
clone size: .
D gene: .
V gene: TRBV28

CDR3 DNA: TGTGCCAGCAGCGTAGATATTAGCGGGGGCCAAGAGACCCAGTACTTC
CDR3 protein: CASSVDISGGQETQYF
J gene: TRBJ2-5
clone size: .
D gene: TRBD2
V gene: TRBV9

CDR3 DNA: TGTGCCTGGAGTGTACGAGCGAACACTGAAGCTTTCTTT
CDR3 protein: CAWSVRANTEAFF
J gene: TRBJ1-1
clone size: .
D gene: .
V gene: TRBV30

CDR3 DNA: TGCGCCAGCAGCTTTCCTTCTCTAGCGGGAGCCAAGGAGACCCAGTACTTC
CDR3 protein: CASSFPSLAGAKETQYF
J gene: TRBJ2-5
clone size: .
D gene: TRBD2
V gene: TRBV5-1

CDR3 DNA: TGTGCCAGCAGCCAAGATGCGGTAGCGGGGGTCATCCTATACAATGAGCAGTTCTTC
CDR3 protein: CASSQDAVAGVILYNEQFF
J gene: TRBJ2-1
clone size: .
D gene: TRBD2
V gene: TRBV4-2

CDR3 DNA: TGTGCCAGCAGCTTTCAAACCACAGATACGCAGTATTTT
CDR3 protein: CASSFQTTDTQYF
J gene: TRBJ2-3
clone size: once
D gene: .
V gene: TRBV11-2

CDR3 DNA: TGTGCCAGCAGCCAAACTAGCGGGAGGGGAGAGACCCAGTACTTC
CDR3 protein: CASSQTSGRGETQYF
J gene: TRBJ2-5
clone size: few
D gene: TRBD2
V gene: TRBV14

CDR3 DNA: TGCGCCAGCAGTCCAGCCCGAAATTATGAGGGGAGCTACACTGAAGCTTTCTTT
CDR3 protein: CASSPARNYEGSYTEAFF
J gene: TRBJ1-1
clone size: .
D gene: .
V gene: TRBV4-1

CDR3 DNA: TGTGCCAGCAGTTTTGGACTAGCGGGGGGCCCTTCCTACGAGCAGTACTTC
CDR3 protein: CASSFGLAGGPSYEQYF
J gene: TRBJ2-7
clone size: .
D gene: TRBD2
V gene: TRBV28

CDR3 DNA: TGCGCCAGCAGCTTGGAAGGACAGGGGATCAATGAGCGGTTCTTC
CDR3 protein: CASSLEGQGINERFF
J gene: TRBJ2-1
clone size: few
D gene: TRBD1
V gene: TRBV5-1

CDR3 DNA: TGCGCCAGCAGCCAAGTGACCGCTTGGGGGGGTGACTACGAGCAGTACTTC
CDR3 protein: CASSQVTAWGGDYEQYF
J gene: TRBJ2-7
clone size: .
D gene: TRBD2
V gene: TRBV4-1

CDR3 DNA: TGTGCCAGCAGCCCCTACGATCGGCCCCAGCATTTT
CDR3 protein: CASSPYDRPQHF
J gene: TRBJ1-5
clone size: .
D gene: .
V gene: TRBV7-2

CDR3 DNA: TGTGCCAGCAGAGGACAGGGGATGATTCGGGGTACGGAAGCTTTCTTT
CDR3 protein: CASRGQGMIRGTEAFF
J gene: TRBJ1-1
clone size: .
D gene: TRBD1
V gene: TRBV6-2/TRBV6-3

CDR3 DNA: TGTGCCAGCAGCCAAACCACCAGGGGGATCGAGCAGTACTTC
CDR3 protein: CASSQTTRGIEQYF
J gene: TRBJ2-7
clone size: few
D gene: TRBD1
V gene: TRBV7-9

CDR3 DNA: TGTGCCAGCAGCGGGGCCTTCACAGATACGCAGTATTTT
CDR3 protein: CASSGAFTDTQYF
J gene: TRBJ2-3
clone size: many
D gene: .
V gene: TRBV9

CDR3 DNA: TGCAGTGCTAGCGGGAGTTTTTCCTCCTACGAGCAGTACTTC
CDR3 protein: CSASGSFSSYEQYF
J gene: TRBJ2-7
clone size: few
D gene: .
V gene: TRBV20-1

CDR3 DNA: TGTGCCAGCAGCGTAGCGGGGGTCGGTAAAGAGACCCAGTACTTC
CDR3 protein: CASSVAGVGKETQYF
J gene: TRBJ2-5
clone size: .
D gene: TRBD2
V gene: TRBV2